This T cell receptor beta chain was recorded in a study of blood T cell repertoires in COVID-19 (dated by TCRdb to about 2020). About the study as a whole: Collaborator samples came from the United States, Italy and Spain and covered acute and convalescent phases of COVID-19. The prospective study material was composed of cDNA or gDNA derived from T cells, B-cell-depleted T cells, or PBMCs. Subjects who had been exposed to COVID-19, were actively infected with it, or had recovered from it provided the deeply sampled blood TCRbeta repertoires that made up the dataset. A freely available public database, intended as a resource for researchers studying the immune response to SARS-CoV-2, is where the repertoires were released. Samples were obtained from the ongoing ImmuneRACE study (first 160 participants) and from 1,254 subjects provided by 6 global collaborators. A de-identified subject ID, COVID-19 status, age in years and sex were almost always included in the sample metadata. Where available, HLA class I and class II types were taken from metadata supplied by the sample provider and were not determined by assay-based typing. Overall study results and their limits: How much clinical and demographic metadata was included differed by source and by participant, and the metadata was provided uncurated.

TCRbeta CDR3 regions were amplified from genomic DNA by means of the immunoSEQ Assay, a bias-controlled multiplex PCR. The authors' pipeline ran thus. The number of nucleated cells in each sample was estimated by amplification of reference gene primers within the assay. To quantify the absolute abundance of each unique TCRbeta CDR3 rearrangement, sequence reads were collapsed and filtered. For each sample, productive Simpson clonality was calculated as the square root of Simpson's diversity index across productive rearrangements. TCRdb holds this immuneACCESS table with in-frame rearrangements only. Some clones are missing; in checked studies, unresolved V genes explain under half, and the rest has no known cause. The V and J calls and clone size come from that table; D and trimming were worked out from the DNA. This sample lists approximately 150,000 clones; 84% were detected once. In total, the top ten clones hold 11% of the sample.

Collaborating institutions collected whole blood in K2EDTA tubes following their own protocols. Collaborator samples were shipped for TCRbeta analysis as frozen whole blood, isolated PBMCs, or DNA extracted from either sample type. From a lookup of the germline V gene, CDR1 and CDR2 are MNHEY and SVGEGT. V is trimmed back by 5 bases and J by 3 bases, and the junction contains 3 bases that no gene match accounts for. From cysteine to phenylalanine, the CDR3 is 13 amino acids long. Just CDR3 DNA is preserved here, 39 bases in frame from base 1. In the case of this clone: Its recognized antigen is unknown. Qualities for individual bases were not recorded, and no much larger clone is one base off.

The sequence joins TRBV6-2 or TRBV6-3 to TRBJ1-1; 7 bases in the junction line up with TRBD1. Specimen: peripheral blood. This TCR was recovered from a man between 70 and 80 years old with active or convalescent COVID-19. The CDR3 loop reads CASSATGHTEAFF. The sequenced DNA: TGTGCCAGCAGTGCGACAGGGCACACTGAAGCTTTCTTT.